The following is a T cell receptor (beta chain) sequence with its context. V was trimmed by 5 bases and J by 2 bases, leaving 9 bases between them. There are 13 residues in the CDR3. Looked up from germline, CDR1 is MDHEN and CDR2 is SYDVKM. This entry comes from a study of T cells in tuberculosis. As for the study in general: In South Africa, adults with active tuberculosis were compared with IGRA-negative and latently infected IGRA-positive adolescents.

Sequenced by immunoSEQ multiplex PCR; TCRdb stores in-frame clones only, minus some. The sample carries some 41,000 clones, roughly 94% recorded once. Sequenced input: PBMCs. The sequence was collected from a donor between 10 and 35 years old with latent tuberculosis or without tuberculosis infection. Some clones in this sample may be carry-over from other donors' samples. The V call is TRBV28, the J call TRBJ1-2, with D tentatively TRBD1 (6 bases). In nucleotides, the CDR3 is TGTGCCAGCAGTCTAGGACAGAACTATGGCTACACCTTC. Translation gives CASSLGQNYGYTF.